This note documents a single T cell receptor beta chain sequence. This specimen belongs to a study of T cell repertoires in ileal Crohn's disease. Libraries were prepared by immunoSEQ multiplex PCR; TCRdb keeps only in-frame clonotypes and omits some of them. The sample yields several thousand clones, approximately 91% seen once. Germline V CDR1 and CDR2: SGHRS, YFSETQ. This CDR3 spans 13 amino acids. Trimming took 0 bases from V and 6 from J, leaving 10 bases between them. J is TRBJ2-7 and V is TRBV5-1; TRBD2 is a possible D gene (6 bases). This sequence originates from an adult with Crohn's disease. The sequenced material came from ileal tissue. The CDR3 region is CASSLVVGGEQYF. In nucleotides, the CDR3 is TGCGCCAGCAGCTTGGTGGTGGGGGGCGAGCAGTACTTC.